This T cell receptor (beta chain) came from a study of T cell clones after liver transplantation. Sequenced by immunoSEQ multiplex PCR; TCRdb stores in-frame clones only, minus some. The sample carries about 53,000 clones, approximately 88% recorded once. V was trimmed by 0 bases and J by 6 bases, leaving 13 bases between them. CDR3 length: 14 residues. The germline CDR1 and CDR2 sequences are SGHRS and YFSETQ. The input for sequencing was CD4+ T cells from blood, taken before liver transplant. This receptor was identified in a human donor who received a liver transplant. J is TRBJ2-7 and V is TRBV5-1; D tentatively fits TRBD1 or TRBD2 (5 bases each). CDR3 amino acids: CASSLVAGQGEQYF. The CDR3 bases are TGCGCCAGCAGCTTGGTGGCGGGCCAGGGCGAGCAGTACTTC.